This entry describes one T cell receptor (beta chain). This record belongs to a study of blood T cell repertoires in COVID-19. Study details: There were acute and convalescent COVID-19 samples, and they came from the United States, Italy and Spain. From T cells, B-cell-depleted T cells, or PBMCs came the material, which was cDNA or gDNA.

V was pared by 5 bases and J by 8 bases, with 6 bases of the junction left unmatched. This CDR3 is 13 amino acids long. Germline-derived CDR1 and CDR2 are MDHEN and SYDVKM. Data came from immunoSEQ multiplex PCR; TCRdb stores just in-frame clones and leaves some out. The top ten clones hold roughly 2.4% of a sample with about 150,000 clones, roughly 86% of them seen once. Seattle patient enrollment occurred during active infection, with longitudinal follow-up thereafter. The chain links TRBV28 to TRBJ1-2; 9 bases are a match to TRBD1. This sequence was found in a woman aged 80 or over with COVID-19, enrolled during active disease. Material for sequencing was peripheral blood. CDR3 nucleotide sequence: TGTGCCAGCAGTGCACAGGGGGCATGGGGCTACACCTTC. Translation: CASSAQGAWGYTF.